This T cell receptor (beta chain) was sequenced during a study of blood T cell repertoires in COVID-19. Germline lookup yields CDR1 SGHVS and CDR2 FQNEAQ. With 5 bases clipped from V and 4 bases from J, the junction kept 10 bases outside the gene matches. The CDR3 has 15 amino acids. In the authors' workflow: Reference gene primer amplification yielded estimated nucleated cell counts. Only in-frame clones appear in the TCRdb table, and some are missing; sequencing was by immunoSEQ multiplex PCR. The V and J calls and clone size come from that table; D and trimming were worked out from the DNA. The sample shows roughly 130,000 clones, 65% to 85% of them seen only once.

This TCR came from a woman in her thirties who had recovered from COVID-19. The chain is built from TRBV7-8 and TRBJ2-7; TRBD2 matches at 8 bases. Sequenced: PBMCs or T cells enriched from blood (not recorded which). CDR3 loop: CASSPGWTSRYEQYF. In DNA form, the CDR3 reads TGTGCCAGCAGCCCCGGATGGACTAGCAGGTACGAGCAGTACTTC.